Below, one T cell receptor (beta chain) is given with its context. Which antigen it targets is not known. Base qualities are not provided; no much larger clone lies one nucleotide away. Counted from cysteine to phenylalanine, this CDR3 has 11 amino acids. Of all the DNA, just the CDR3 is kept, 33 bases in frame from base 1. The germline V gene (reference sequence) specifies MNHEY as CDR1 and SMNVEV as CDR2. V lost 6 bases and J lost 7 bases; the stretch between them is 10 bases long. Libraries were constructed by the immunoSEQ multiplex PCR assay. Sourced from immuneACCESS, this table was stored by TCRdb with only in-frame sequences that have V and J called. A share of the clones is absent; for the studies checked, an unresolved V gene accounts for under half, and the remainder has no known explanation. This sample holds around 50,000 clones; 85% to 95% were observed only once. The top ten hold about 4.5% of the sample.

The sample belongs to a study of T cell changes during pregnancy in multiple sclerosis (dated by TCRdb to the late 2010s). For the study in its entirety: The study looked at changes in the T cell repertoire across pregnancy in women with multiple sclerosis.

This sequence uses TRBV27 and TRBJ2-7; the D gene is perhaps TRBD1, from 5 matching bases. Specimen: CD8+ T cells from peripheral blood mononuclear cells, collected in the first trimester of pregnancy. This sequence originates from a female donor with multiple sclerosis, enrolled in a pregnancy study. The CDR3 region reads CASRLNREQYF. The sequenced DNA is TGTGCCAGCAGGCTCAACAGGGAGCAGTACTTC.